The text below deals with one T cell receptor beta chain. Its antigen is currently unknown. This record comes from a study of T cell responses to AZD1222 COVID-19 vaccine. The CDR3 runs to 15 residues. The germline gives CDR1 SGHTA, CDR2 FQGTGA. V was pared by 3 bases and J by 2 bases, with 6 bases of the junction left unmatched. Sequencing was performed with immunoSEQ multiplex PCR; in TCRdb, only in-frame clones are kept and a portion is missing. The table shows about 97,000 clones, with more than 75% occurring only once. Investigators merged groups given second doses at roughly 4 or roughly 12 weeks. General study points: Mapped onto spike, vaccine-associated CD4 TCRs spanned it and were dominant at 160-218 and 743-854. Spike-specific TCR repertoires showed rising breadth and depth after two AZD1222 doses. Just 5 to 7 AZD1222 recipients were seropositive at baseline.

V usage is TRBV7-3 and J usage is TRBJ2-5, with TRBD1 matching 7 bases. This material consisted of peripheral blood, taken 28 days after the second AZD1222 dose. This clonotype originated in an adult who received the AZD1222 COVID-19 vaccine. CDR3 amino acids: CASSLGRGQQETQYF. CDR3 DNA: TGTGCCAGCAGCTTGGGTCGGGGACAGCAAGAGACCCAGTACTTC.